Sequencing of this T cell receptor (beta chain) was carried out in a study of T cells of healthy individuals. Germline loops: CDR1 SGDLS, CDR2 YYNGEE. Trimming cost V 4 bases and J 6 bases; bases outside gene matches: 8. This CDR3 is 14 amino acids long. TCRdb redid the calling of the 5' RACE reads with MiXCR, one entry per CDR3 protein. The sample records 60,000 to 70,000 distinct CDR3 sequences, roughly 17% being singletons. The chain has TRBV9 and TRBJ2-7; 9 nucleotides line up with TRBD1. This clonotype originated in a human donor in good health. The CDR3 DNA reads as TGTGCCAGCAGCAGCCGGGACAGGGCTAGCGAGCAGTACTTC. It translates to CASSSRDRASEQYF.